What follows are 19 T cell receptor beta chains derived from one specimen sequenced in a study of blood T cell repertoires in COVID-19. Assay used: immunoSEQ multiplex PCR; TCRdb lists only in-frame clones, some missing. The table lists 120,000 to 150,000 clones, roughly 80% of them singletons. The sample was peripheral blood. The source of these receptors is a woman older than 75 in a cohort sampled during active or convalescent COVID-19.

The V gene is TRBV10-3, the J gene TRBJ2-5, with TRBD1 identical over 9 bases. Germline values: CDR1 ENHRY, CDR2 SYGVKD. V lost 6 bases to trimming and J lost 4 bases; unmatched junction nucleotides: 9. The length of the CDR3 is 15 residues. The CDR3 DNA reads TGTGCCATCAGCTCAGGACAGGGGCGTATAGAGACCCAGTACTTC. Its translation is CAISSGQGRIETQYF.

This clone was seen once. This rearrangement joins TRBV5-1 to TRBJ2-7, with D possibly matching TRBD2 (6 bases). The germline V and J ends were trimmed by 1 base and 2 bases, with 13 bases remaining between them. CDR1 is SGHRS and CDR2 is YFSETQ in the germline V gene. The CDR3 is made up of 15 amino acids. The CDR3 coding sequence is TGCGCCAGCAGCTTGTCGGCGGGGACCGCCTACGAGCAGTACTTC. Amino acid sequence: CASSLSAGTAYEQYF. Using reference TRBV5-1 and TRBJ2-7 for the parts outside the CDR3, the full variable domain is KAGVTQTPRYLIKTRGQQVTLSCSPISGHRSVSWYQQTPGQGLQFLFEYFSETQRNKGNFPGRFSGRQFSNSRSEMNVSTLELGDSALYLCASSLSAGTAYEQYFGPGTRLTVT.

V and J are TRBV2 and TRBJ2-7, with TRBD2 matching over 7 bases. Trimming at V came to 5 bases and at J to 0 bases, leaving 7 bases not matched to a gene. The CDR3 sequence is 15 residues long. The V gene's germline CDR1 is SNHLY and CDR2 FYNNEI. For the CDR3, the DNA is TGTGCCAGCAGTAAATACGGGGGGAGCTCCTACGAGCAGTACTTC. Encoded protein: CASSKYGGSSYEQYF.

The chain uses TRBV7-8 and TRBJ1-3; tentatively, D is TRBD1 (6 bases). The length of the CDR3 is 16 residues. The germline V and J ends were trimmed by 5 bases and 1 base, with 15 bases remaining between them. In germline, CDR1 is SGHVS, CDR2 FQNEAQ. CDR3 nucleotides: TGTGCCAGCAGCCGCGTGGGAGGGGGTTCTGGAAACACCATATATTTT. Translated, it gives CASSRVGGGSGNTIYF.

The V gene is TRBV12-3 or TRBV12-4, the J gene TRBJ1-6; D might be TRBD1 (6 bases). The CDR3 is 13 amino acids. Trimming took off 6 bases at V and 6 bases at J, with 9 bases between the two ends. The CDR3 DNA reads TGTGCCAGCAGACAGGGCAGTAATTCACCCCTCCACTTT. This translates into CASRQGSNSPLHF.

The chain links TRBV4-1 to TRBJ2-1; 11 positions match TRBD2. Germline CDR1 and CDR2: MGHRA and YSYEKL. The CDR3 runs 16 residues. The V gene end was trimmed by 4 bases and the J gene end by 3 bases; junction bases not matched to a gene: 5. This CDR3 reads CASSPASGGFYNEQFF. Written as DNA, the CDR3 is TGCGCCAGCAGCCCGGCTAGCGGGGGGTTCTACAATGAGCAGTTCTTC.

The chain employs TRBV2 and TRBJ1-4; D uncertain. The CDR3 runs to 14 residues. Looked up from germline, CDR1 is SNHLY and CDR2 is FYNNEI. The germline V and J ends were trimmed by 8 bases and 7 bases, with 17 bases remaining between them. CDR3 sequence: CASGIGPRGEKLFF. CDR3 bases: TGTGCCAGCGGAATAGGGCCCCGGGGTGAAAAACTGTTTTTT.

This chain connects TRBV13 to TRBJ2-3; 8 positions agree with TRBD1. Per germline, CDR1 PRHDT and CDR2 FYEKMQ (reference sequence). The ends lost 5 bases at V and 4 bases at J; junction bases unmatched: 11. CDR3 length: 16 residues. The CDR3 reads CASSVSTGVEADTQYF. The CDR3 DNA reads as TGTGCCAGCAGCGTATCGACAGGGGTTGAGGCAGATACGCAGTATTTT.

This clone was observed a handful of times. This chain's CDR3 is CASSYTGGSHYGYTF. The CDR3, as DNA: TGTGCCAGCAGTTACACAGGGGGCAGTCACTATGGCTACACCTTC. V gene TRBV6-5 combines with J gene TRBJ1-2, with 9 bases lining up with TRBD1. The junction had 4 bases not matched to a gene; V was cut back by 2 bases and J by 3 bases. CDR1 is MNHEY, CDR2 SVGAGI, per germline. This CDR3 comprises 15 residues.

This clone was counted only a few times. This chain links TRBV27 with TRBJ1-2, with TRBD1 matching 7 bases. The germline V gene encodes CDR1 MNHEY and CDR2 SMNVEV (reference sequence). The CDR3 runs to 13 residues. Germline trimming cut 3 bases from V and 7 bases from J; bases unmatched to any gene: 5. CDR3 sequence (DNA): TGTGCCAGCAGTTTTACGCGGACAGGTGGCTACACCTTC. Translation gives CASSFTRTGGYTF.

The table lists this clone with a few counts. The chain is built from TRBV18 and TRBJ2-2; perhaps TRBD1 as D (6 bases). Germline V gives CDR1 KGHSH, CDR2 LQKENI. This CDR3 has 14 amino acids. Trimming removed 3 bases from V and 5 bases from J, with 10 bases in between. The CDR3 sequence is CASSPSRGTGELFF. The CDR3 DNA follows: TGTGCCAGCTCACCGTCGAGGGGGACCGGGGAGCTGTTTTTT.

This clone was counted once. The gene calls are TRBV7-8 and TRBJ2-7; 8 bases line up with TRBD1. V shed 2 bases, J shed 0 bases, and the junction held 3 bases outside the gene matches. The CDR3 totals 15 residues. Germline lookup yields CDR1 SGHVS and CDR2 FQNEAQ. CDR3 region: CASSLHRGISYEQYF. The CDR3 DNA reads as TGTGCCAGCAGCTTACACAGGGGGATCTCCTACGAGCAGTACTTC.

The rearrangement links TRBV3-1 (or the pseudogene TRBV3-2) to TRBJ2-3; D gene unclear. V was cut by 1 base and J by 9 bases, with 14 bases left in between. This CDR3 comprises 14 residues. Looked up from germline, CDR1 is LGHDT and CDR2 is YNNKEL (reference sequence). DNA of the CDR3: TGTGCCAGCAGCCAAGTTGATACCTGGCCAACGCAGTATTTT. Its protein is CASSQVDTWPTQYF.

The chain uses TRBV11-2 and TRBJ1-1; D uncertain. Trimming took 2 bases from V and 4 from J, leaving 8 bases between them. Germline loops: CDR1 SGHAT, CDR2 FQNNGV. The CDR3 runs 13 residues. DNA of the CDR3: TGTGCCAGCAGCTTAAAGCGTATCACTGAAGCTTTCTTT. Translation gives CASSLKRITEAFF.

V usage is TRBV11-2 and J usage is TRBJ1-2; no clear D. The CDR3 is 14 residues long. Germline CDR1 reads SGHAT; CDR2 reads FQNNGV. V gave up 2 bases and J gave up 4 bases, with 11 bases separating them. CDR3 in DNA: TGTGCCAGCAGCTTATTGGGAGGAACCTATGGCTACACCTTC. Residues: CASSLLGGTYGYTF.

CDR3 region: CASSLNYRENIQYF. In DNA form, the CDR3 reads TGCGCCAGCAGCTTAAATTACAGGGAGAACATTCAGTACTTC. J is TRBJ2-4 and V is TRBV5-1; tentatively, D is TRBD1 (6 bases). The germline V gene has CDR1 SGHRS and CDR2 YFSETQ. Trimming removed 2 bases from V and 7 bases from J, with 13 bases in between. The CDR3 extends over 14 amino acids.

The gene calls are TRBV28 and TRBJ1-1, with 10 bases that match TRBD1. This CDR3 contains 16 residues. Trimming at V came to 6 bases and at J to 8 bases, leaving 15 bases not matched to a gene. In germline, CDR1 is MDHEN, CDR2 SYDVKM. CDR3 amino acids: CASSPGTGDRGFEAFF. The CDR3 bases are TGTGCCAGCAGCCCCGGGACAGGGGACCGGGGCTTCGAAGCTTTCTTT.

The chain has TRBV5-1 and TRBJ1-1, with 7 bases matching TRBD1. Trimming cost V 4 bases and J 2 bases; bases outside gene matches: 5. The CDR3 covers 14 residues. From germline, CDR1 is SGHRS and CDR2 YFSETQ. CDR3 sequence reads: CASSPGDRNTEAFF. CDR3 nucleotide sequence: TGCGCCAGCAGCCCGGGGGACAGAAACACTGAAGCTTTCTTT.

This clone appeared once. V is TRBV5-1 and J is TRBJ1-3; D is unclear. The length of the CDR3 is 16 residues. Germline-derived CDR1 and CDR2 are SGHRS and YFSETQ. V dropped 1 base and J dropped 3 bases, with 14 bases sitting between them. The CDR3 spells CASSLSGMGSGNTIYF. The CDR3 region has the DNA TGCGCCAGCAGCTTGTCTGGGATGGGGAGTGGAAACACCATATATTTT.